The 6 T cell receptor beta chains below come from one sample, sequenced in a study of blood T cells in healthy people across ages. A second PCR, run for roughly 6 to 11 cycles, used a sample-barcoded 5' primer plus a J-beta primer mix. TCRdb reanalysed the 5' RACE reads using MiXCR and keeps one entry per CDR3 protein. This sample has about 290,000 distinct CDR3 sequences, with roughly 26% found just once. The sample consisted of blood. These receptors all come from a woman aged 65 to 85 in good health.

Concerning this clonotype itself: A much larger clonotype is one base distant, so this may be a read error. J is TRBJ1-2 and V is TRBV20-1, with D unclear. CDR3 size: 13 residues. Germline CDR1 is DFQATT and CDR2 is SNEGSKA (reference sequence). Trimming cost V 5 bases and J 8 bases, with 18 bases left between them. CDR3: CSAQSSGYLGYTF. In DNA form, the CDR3 reads TGCAGTGCTCAGTCAAGCGGGTATTTAGGCTACACCTTC.

The chain is built from TRBV18 and TRBJ2-1, with 7 bases aligning to TRBD1. Losses at the gene ends were 3 bases for V and 5 bases for J; bases not matched to a gene: 13. This CDR3 is 17 amino acids long. The germline V gene has CDR1 KGHSH and CDR2 LQKENI. This CDR3 is CASSPPTWTGHDNEQFF. CDR3 nucleotide sequence: TGTGCCAGCTCACCGCCGACTTGGACAGGCCATGACAATGAGCAGTTCTTC.

This clonotype was seen a few times. The rearrangement uses TRBV7-2 and TRBJ1-5, with unresolved D. From germline, CDR1 is SGHTA and CDR2 FQGNSA. Trimming left V 2 bases short and J 6 bases short, with 8 bases between. This CDR3 has 13 residues. Here the CDR3 DNA reads TGTGCCAGCAGCTTACTAGCGTCTCAGCCCCAGCATTTT. This sequence encodes CASSLLASQPQHF.

This clonotype came up a few times. This chain uses TRBV28 with TRBJ2-5; 8 nucleotides line up with TRBD2. The tail of the sequence fits TRBJ2-7 better, so the J call may be wrong. The length of the CDR3 is 18 residues. Germline-derived CDR1 and CDR2 are MDHEN and SYDVKM. DNA for the CDR3: TGTGCCAGCAGTTTACCAATCGGGGGGGGCGTATCAGTCTACGAGCAGTACTTC. This translates into CASSLPIGGGVSVYEQYF.

This clonotype showed up just a few times. The V and J genes are TRBV20-1 and TRBJ2-5; D is possibly TRBD2 (6 bases). The J call may be incorrect, as the DNA end agrees better with TRBJ2-7. This CDR3 contains 13 residues. The germline V gene encodes CDR1 DFQATT and CDR2 SNEGSKA (reference sequence). CDR3 sequence reads: CSAGRADGGEQYF. CDR3 coding DNA: TGCAGTGCCGGTCGCGCGGACGGGGGCGAGCAGTACTTC.

Only a few counts were recorded for this clonotype. The V and J genes are TRBV3-1 and TRBJ2-2; D call uncertain. The CDR3 is 13 residues long. Germline-derived CDR1 and CDR2 are LGHDT and YNNKEL (reference sequence). V shed 2 bases and J shed 6 bases, with 7 bases lying between them. The DNA for the CDR3 is TGTGCCAGCAGCCAAATTTGGTCCGGGGAGCTGTTTTTT. It specifies CASSQIWSGELFF.